This T cell receptor (beta chain) was found in a study of cytotoxic CD8 clonotypes in ibrutinib-treated CLL. Study-level results: Clonality was higher at baseline than in age-matched healthy donors and tracked circulating CD8+ T-cell counts.

Trimming shortened V by 1 base and J by 0 bases, and 17 bases separated the two germline ends. This CDR3 has 18 residues. Comments on this clone: Its antigen is as yet unknown.

The assay was immunoSEQ multiplex PCR, and TCRdb's table has in-frame clones only and misses some. The sample has about 50,000 clones; around half are singletons. Specimen: PBMCs, collected after 12 months of ibrutinib treatment. The TCR comes from a human donor with chronic lymphocytic leukemia. The chain combines TRBV5-3 with TRBJ1-5; no firm D call. TRBV5-3 is an open reading frame whose function is uncertain. The CDR3 protein is CARSLWCSTAPSNQPQHF. The CDR3 nucleotides are TGTGCCAGAAGCTTGTGGTGTAGTACAGCTCCTAGCAATCAGCCCCAGCATTTT.